This T cell receptor beta chain stems from a study of cytomegalovirus exposure and HLA in healthy donors. Study information: The early release's HLA-typed donors yielded approximately 81 million unique TCRs.

On this clone itself: The target antigen is unknown.

With 60 Vbeta and 13 Jbeta primers, the PCR was carried out. Assay: immunoSEQ multiplex PCR; the TCRdb copy retains only in-frame clones and omits some. Of 160,000 or so clones in the sample, roughly 80% were seen once. Overall study results and limits: Follow-up analysis later connected one missense variant in DCLRE1C with trimming of TCR beta V- and J-genes. A later analysis showed TCR association rates differing by HLA locus, peaking at DRB1 and lowest at HLA-C. The study listed approximately 170 cytomegalovirus-associated TCR beta chains.

Germline CDR1 SGHRS, CDR2 YFSETQ. The CDR3 is made up of 14 amino acids. Trimming removed 0 bases at V and 6 bases at J, with 10 bases between. This chain connects TRBV5-1 to TRBJ1-5; D is perhaps TRBD1 (6 bases). This receptor was taken from a man younger than 35 in good health and CMV-seronegative. Sequencing was performed on PBMCs. This CDR3 reads CASSLGEGVQPQHF. In DNA form, the CDR3 reads TGCGCCAGCAGCTTGGGGGAGGGGGTTCAGCCCCAGCATTTT.